The T cell receptor (beta chain) under discussion was sequenced for a study of shared clonotypes between healthy human individuals. Turning to the study itself: Donors were a couple of women and a few men aged 18 to 49.

Profiling relied on immunoSEQ multiplex PCR, and the TCRdb table lists in-frame clones only, not all of them. Seen here are about 800,000 clones, 96% observed once, and the top ten hold roughly 0.23%. The CDR3 has 15 residues. CDR1 is SQVTM, CDR2 ANQGSEA, per germline. Losses at the gene ends were 4 bases for V and 2 bases for J; bases not matched to a gene: 4. Naive CD8 cells, CD45RO-negative and positively selected for CCR7, excluded terminally differentiated effector memory CD45RA+ cells. V and J are TRBV29-1 and TRBJ2-1; TRBD2 agrees at 11 bases. This clonotype originated in a man under 40 in good health. Specimen: naive CD8+ T cells sorted from blood. The CDR3 sequence is CSVVGLAETYNEQFF. CDR3 nucleotides: TGCAGCGTTGTGGGACTAGCGGAGACCTACAATGAGCAGTTCTTC.